Each of the 7 T cell receptor beta chains below was sequenced from the same sample in a study of blood T cell repertoires in COVID-19. Here immunoSEQ multiplex PCR was the method, and the copy in TCRdb shows in-frame clones only, minus some. The sample holds 30,000 to 40,000 clones, roughly 87% seen once. Source material: peripheral blood. The receptor set was obtained from a man over 45 with active or convalescent COVID-19.

This sequence joins TRBV29-1 and TRBJ2-3, with 11 bases fitting TRBD2. V was clipped by 4 bases and J by 7 bases; unmatched bases: 7. This CDR3 has 14 residues. Germline-derived CDR1 and CDR2 are SQVTM and ANQGSEA. The CDR3, as DNA: TGCAGCGTTGTCACTAGCGGGAGTCAAAATACGCAGTATTTT. Its protein product is CSVVTSGSQNTQYF.

The V and J genes are TRBV6-2 or TRBV6-3 and TRBJ1-5; D is possibly TRBD1 (6 bases). V was cut by 2 bases and J by 3 bases, with 14 bases left in between. The germline V gene has CDR1 MNHEY and CDR2 SVGEGT. The length of the CDR3 is 16 residues. CDR3 DNA: TGTGCCAGCAGTTACACGGCAGGGGCTTTCAATCAGCCCCAGCATTTT. This sequence encodes CASSYTAGAFNQPQHF.

This clone was detected a few times. The chain employs TRBV4-2 and TRBJ2-1; possible D gene TRBD2, 5 bases. Germline V gives CDR1 LGHNA, CDR2 YNFKEQ. The CDR3 extends over 15 amino acids. V gave up 0 bases and J gave up 6 bases, with 12 bases separating them. CDR3 sequence: CASSQDIRTGNEQFF. In nucleotides, the CDR3 is TGTGCCAGCAGCCAAGATATCCGGACTGGCAATGAGCAGTTCTTC.

The chain joins TRBV28 to TRBJ2-1, with 11 bases matching TRBD2. Germline V gene data show CDR1 as MDHEN and CDR2 as SYDVKM. Trimming at V came to 5 bases and at J to 5 bases, leaving 23 bases not matched to a gene. The CDR3 is 21 residues long. CDR3 amino acids: CASSPREANIVGTSGDNEQFF. The CDR3 nucleotides read TGTGCCAGCAGTCCCCGGGAGGCCAACATTGTGGGGACTAGCGGAGACAATGAGCAGTTCTTC. Looking up the rest from reference TRBV28 and TRBJ2-1 gives the full variable domain: DVKVTQSSRYLVKRTGEKVFLECVQDMDHENMFWYRQDPGLGLRLIYFSYDVKMKEKGDIPEGYSVSREKKERFSLILESASTNQTSMYLCASSPREANIVGTSGDNEQFFGPGTRLTVL.

The rearrangement uses TRBV10-1 and TRBJ1-5, with TRBD1 identical over 7 bases. The ends lost 10 bases at V and 3 bases at J; junction bases unmatched: 18. Germline V lookup: CDR1 WNHNN, CDR2 SYGVQD (reference sequence). The CDR3 runs 17 residues. CDR3 bases: TGCGCCATCCCGCTGGGAAACCGGGACAGACACAATCAGCCCCAGCATTTT. Its protein product is CAIPLGNRDRHNQPQHF.

The V call is TRBV5-4, the J call TRBJ1-2, with TRBD1 identical over 9 bases. Losses at the gene ends were 5 bases for V and 2 bases for J; bases not matched to a gene: 7. This CDR3 has 15 amino acids. Germline lookup yields CDR1 SGHNT and CDR2 YYREEE (reference sequence). CDR3 bases: TGTGCCAGCAGGAGGGGGACAGGGAAAAACTATGGCTACACCTTC. It codes for CASRRGTGKNYGYTF. The whole variable domain, filled in from reference TRBV5-4 and TRBJ1-2, reads ETGVTQSPTHLIKTRGQQVTLRCSSQSGHNTVSWYQQALGQGPQFIFQYYREEENGRGNFPPRFSGLQFPNYSSELNVNALELDDSALYLCASRRGTGKNYGYTFGSGTRLTVV.

The chain couples TRBV4-3 to TRBJ2-5; 8 nucleotides match TRBD2. V gave up 6 bases and J gave up 4 bases; unmatched junction bases: 10. CDR1 LGHNA and CDR2 YSLEER come from the germline V gene. The length of the CDR3 is 15 residues. CDR3 residues: CASRSSGASIETQYF. The CDR3 DNA is TGCGCCAGCAGGAGTAGCGGGGCCTCCATAGAGACCCAGTACTTC.